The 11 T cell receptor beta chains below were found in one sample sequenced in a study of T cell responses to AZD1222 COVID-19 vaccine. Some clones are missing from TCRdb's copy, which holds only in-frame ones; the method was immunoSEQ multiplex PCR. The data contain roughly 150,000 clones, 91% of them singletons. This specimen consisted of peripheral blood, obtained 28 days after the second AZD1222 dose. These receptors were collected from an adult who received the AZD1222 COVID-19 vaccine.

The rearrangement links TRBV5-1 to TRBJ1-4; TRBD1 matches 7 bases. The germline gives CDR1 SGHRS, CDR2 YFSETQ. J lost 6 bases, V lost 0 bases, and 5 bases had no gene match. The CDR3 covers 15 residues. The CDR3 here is CASSLARGSYEKLFF. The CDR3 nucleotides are TGCGCCAGCAGCTTGGCCAGGGGGAGTTATGAAAAACTGTTTTTT. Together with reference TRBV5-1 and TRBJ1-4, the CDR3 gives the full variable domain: KAGVTQTPRYLIKTRGQQVTLSCSPISGHRSVSWYQQTPGQGLQFLFEYFSETQRNKGNFPGRFSGRQFSNSRSEMNVSTLELGDSALYLCASSLARGSYEKLFFGSGTQLSVL.

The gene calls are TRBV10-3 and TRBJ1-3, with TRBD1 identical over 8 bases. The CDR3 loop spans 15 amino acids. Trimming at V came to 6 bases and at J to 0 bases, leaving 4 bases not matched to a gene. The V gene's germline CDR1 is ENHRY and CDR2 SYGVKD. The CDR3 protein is CAISAQGASGNTIYF. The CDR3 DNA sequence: TGTGCCATCAGCGCTCAGGGGGCCTCTGGAAACACCATATATTTT.

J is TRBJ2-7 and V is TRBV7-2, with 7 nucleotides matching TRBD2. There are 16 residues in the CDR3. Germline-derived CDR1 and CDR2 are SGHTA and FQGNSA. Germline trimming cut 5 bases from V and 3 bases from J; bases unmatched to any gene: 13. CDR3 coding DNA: TGTGCCAGCAGCGCGGAGGGTGGGCTAGCGGTCTACGAGCAGTACTTC. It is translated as CASSAEGGLAVYEQYF.

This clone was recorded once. The CDR3 sequence is CASSLEAGTKNIQYF. CDR3 coding DNA: TGCGCCAGCAGCTTGGAGGCGGGCACCAAAAACATTCAGTACTTC. The chain links TRBV5-1 to TRBJ2-4; D is perhaps TRBD2 (5 bases). The CDR3 contains 15 residues. Germline V lookup: CDR1 SGHRS, CDR2 YFSETQ. The germline V and J ends were trimmed by 0 bases and 2 bases, with 9 bases remaining between them.

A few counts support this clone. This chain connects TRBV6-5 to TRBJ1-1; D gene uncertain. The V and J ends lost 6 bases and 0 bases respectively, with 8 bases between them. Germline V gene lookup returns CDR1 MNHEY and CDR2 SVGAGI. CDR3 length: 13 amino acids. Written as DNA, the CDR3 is TGTGCCAGCAGAAGGGAGTTGAACACTGAAGCTTTCTTT. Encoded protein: CASRRELNTEAFF.

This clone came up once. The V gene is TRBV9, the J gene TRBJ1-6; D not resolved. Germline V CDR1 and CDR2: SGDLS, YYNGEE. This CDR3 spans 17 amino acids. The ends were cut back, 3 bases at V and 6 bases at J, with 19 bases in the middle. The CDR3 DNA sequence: TGTGCCAGCAGCGACGCCTTTGCCCGCAAGGGTAATTCACCCCTCCACTTT. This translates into CASSDAFARKGNSPLHF.

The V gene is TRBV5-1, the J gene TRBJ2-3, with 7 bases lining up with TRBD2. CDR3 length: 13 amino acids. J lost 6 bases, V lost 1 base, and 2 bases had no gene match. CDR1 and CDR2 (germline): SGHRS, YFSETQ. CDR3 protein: CASSLLREDTQYF. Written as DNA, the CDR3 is TGCGCCAGCAGCTTGCTGCGGGAGGATACGCAGTATTTT.

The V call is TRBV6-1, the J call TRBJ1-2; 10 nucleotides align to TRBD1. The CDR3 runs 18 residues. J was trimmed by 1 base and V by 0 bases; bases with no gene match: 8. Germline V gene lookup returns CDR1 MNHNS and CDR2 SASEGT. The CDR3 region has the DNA TGTGCCAGCAGTGAAGCGTTGACAGGGGGCAACCATAACTATGGCTACACCTTC. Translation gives CASSEALTGGNHNYGYTF.

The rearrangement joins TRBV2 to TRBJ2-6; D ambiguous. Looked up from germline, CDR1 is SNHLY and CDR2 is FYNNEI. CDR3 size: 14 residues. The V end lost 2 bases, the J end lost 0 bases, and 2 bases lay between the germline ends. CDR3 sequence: CASSESSGANVLTF. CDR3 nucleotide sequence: TGTGCCAGCAGTGAAAGCTCTGGGGCCAACGTCCTGACTTTC.

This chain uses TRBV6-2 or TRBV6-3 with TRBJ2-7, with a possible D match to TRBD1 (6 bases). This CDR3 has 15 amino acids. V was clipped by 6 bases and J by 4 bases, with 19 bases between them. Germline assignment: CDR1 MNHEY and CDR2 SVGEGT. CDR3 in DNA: TGTGCCAGCAGCACGGTGGGGGCCGTAAGGTACGAGCAGTACTTC. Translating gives CASSTVGAVRYEQYF.

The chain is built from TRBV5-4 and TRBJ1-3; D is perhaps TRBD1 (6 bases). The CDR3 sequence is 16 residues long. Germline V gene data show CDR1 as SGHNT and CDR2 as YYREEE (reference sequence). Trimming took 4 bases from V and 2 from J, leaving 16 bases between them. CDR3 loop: CASSIAGERTGNTIYF. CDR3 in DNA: TGTGCCAGCAGCATAGCAGGGGAACGGACTGGAAACACCATATATTTT.